The clone carrying this TCR beta chain was seen more than once but under ten times. Its cognate antigen is unknown. Treatment of the sample: approximately 11-day PBMC culture with coronavirus spike peptide pools or control peptides (ViraFEST assay). Gathering of the CD4+ T cells, from the unexposed donor, took place before the COVID-19 pandemic (2011-2018). ViraFEST used peptide pools to expand antigen-specific T cells before TCR sequencing. This sample was included in a study of vaccination and CD4 T cells after COVID-19. Background on the study: Those taking part got two shots of either the BNT162b2 or the mRNA-1273 vaccine. Post-vaccine sample collection happened at a median of about ten weeks after dose two, ranging 14 to 241. Cells received overlapping spike peptides from SARS-CoV-2, HCoV-NL63, HCoV-OC43 and HCoV-229E as stimulation.

The V end lost 6 bases, the J end lost 4 bases, and 21 bases lay between the germline ends. Germline CDR1 is DFQATT and CDR2 is SNEGSKA (reference sequence). The CDR3 has 15 residues. Cultured CD4+ T cell DNA underwent sequencing with the Oncomine TCR Beta short-read assay. Genomic DNA was isolated from CD4+ T cells that had been cultured. TCRdb fed the PCR reads into MiXCR, producing one record per CDR3 protein. This table has thousands of distinct CDR3 sequences, roughly 37% appearing once. The receptor was isolated from a human donor in good health. The chain employs TRBV20-1 and TRBJ1-1; D uncertain. What was sequenced was CD4+ T cells from blood, cultured in vitro. The chain's CDR3 is CSAPLLQLTGTEAFF. Written as DNA, the CDR3 is TGCAGTGCCCCCCTACTACAGTTAACCGGCACTGAAGCTTTCTTT.